This T cell receptor beta chain was captured by sequencing in a study of blood T cells in healthy people across ages. With 5 bases removed from V and 4 bases from J, the gap between germline ends came to 17 bases. The CDR3 runs 16 residues. Germline V CDR1 and CDR2: MDHEN, SYDVKM. Combining a sample-barcoded 5' primer with a J-beta primer mix, a second PCR ran for about 6 to 12 cycles. TCRdb re-analysed the 5' RACE reads in MiXCR, keeping a single row per CDR3 protein. The profile shows 750,000 to 950,000 distinct CDR3 sequences, less than 70% of them singletons. Per-sample yields of isolated PBMCs were at least 7 million. General study findings and limits: There was no known CMV status for donors, so expanded clonotype changes were possibly confounded.

As regards this clonotype: Its cognate antigen is unknown.

This sequence joins TRBV28 and TRBJ2-2; D is perhaps TRBD1 (5 bases). This sequence originates from an elderly man in good health. Sequencing was done on a sample of blood. The DNA of the CDR3 is TGTGCCAGCAGTACAGGACCGCCCCGAGGCACCGGGGAGCTGTTTTTT. This translates into CASSTGPPRGTGELFF.